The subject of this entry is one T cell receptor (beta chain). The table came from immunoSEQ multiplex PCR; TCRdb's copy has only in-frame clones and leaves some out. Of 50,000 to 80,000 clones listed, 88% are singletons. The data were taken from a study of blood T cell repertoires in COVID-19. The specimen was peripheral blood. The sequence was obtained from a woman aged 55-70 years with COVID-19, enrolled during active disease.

Here the CDR3 DNA reads TGTGCCAGCAGCTTCCAGGGGGATGAAGGACTGTTTTTT. It is translated as CASSFQGDEGLFF. The rearrangement joins TRBV3-1 (or the pseudogene TRBV3-2) to TRBJ1-4; 7 bases align to TRBD1. CDR1 and CDR2 from the germline V gene are LGHDT and YNNKEL (reference sequence). V lost 5 bases, J lost 13 bases, and 10 bases stayed unmatched. The CDR3 is 13 residues long.